Detailed here is one T cell receptor (beta chain). Antigen specificity is unknown. The data derive from a study of identical twins. TCRdb recomputed calls from the 5' RACE reads with MiXCR, one row per CDR3 protein. The sample lists 500,000 to 600,000 distinct CDR3 sequences; less than 25% were seen once. Germline CDR1 reads SGHKS; CDR2 reads YYEKEE (reference sequence). This CDR3 has 14 amino acids. The V end was cut by 4 bases, the J end by 5 bases, with 15 bases between. Study results and limitations: Beta clonotypes that were abundant in cord blood contained fewer insertions, a pattern absent from memory repertoires.

The same data also contributed to another study, on T cells expressing NK-cell markers. That paper adds: According to the study, TCR beta repertoires originated from sorted CD3+CD56+NKG2C+, CD3+CD56+NKG2C- and CD3+CD56-NKG2C+ T cells. Leadership of the CD3+CD56-NKG2C+ fraction also belonged to these clonotypes in a handful of donors.

The chain is built from TRBV5-5 and TRBJ1-2, with D maybe TRBD1 (6 bases). Sequenced material: CD4+ T cells sorted from blood. This sequence was found in a woman between 18 and 29 years old in good health. The CDR3: CASSPGGGRYGYTF. The DNA for the CDR3 is TGTGCCAGCAGCCCCGGCGGGGGGCGATATGGCTACACCTTC.